Below are 20 T cell receptor beta chains sequenced from a single sample in a study of cytomegalovirus exposure and HLA in healthy donors. 13 Jbeta primers and 60 Vbeta primers were used for the PCR. Repertoires were generated with immunoSEQ multiplex PCR, while TCRdb's copy carries only in-frame clones and drops some. The sample has fewer than 55,000 clones; around three quarters are singletons. Sequencing was carried out using PBMCs. Source of these receptors: a woman in her forties or fifties in good health and CMV-seropositive.

This sequence joins TRBV18 and TRBJ1-2; D remains ambiguous. Trimming took off 3 bases at V and 4 bases at J, with 15 bases between the two ends. Germline values: CDR1 KGHSH, CDR2 LQKENI. CDR3 length: 15 residues. CDR3 in amino acids: CASSPEDNRGYGYTF. The CDR3 region has the DNA TGTGCCAGCTCACCTGAGGATAATCGCGGCTATGGCTACACCTTC.

The gene calls are TRBV7-3 and TRBJ2-7; maybe TRBD1 (8 bases). This CDR3 contains 14 residues. From germline, CDR1 is SGHTA and CDR2 FQGTGA. V was pared by 5 bases and J by 2 bases, with 13 bases between. CDR3 loop: CASSLTGGAYEQYF. The DNA for the CDR3 is TGTGCCAGCAGCCTTACAGGGGGGGCCTACGAGCAGTACTTC.

This clone was detected once. The CDR3 reads CASSFQTGDGTQYF. The CDR3 DNA reads TGTGCCAGCAGCTTCCAAACAGGGGACGGGACCCAGTACTTC. V usage is TRBV7-2 and J usage is TRBJ2-5; 7 nucleotides line up with TRBD1. Germline V gene data show CDR1 as SGHTA and CDR2 as FQGNSA. This CDR3 contains 14 residues. V trimming: 3 bases; J trimming: 7 bases; junction bases outside the gene matches: 8.

The chain couples TRBV28 to TRBJ1-4; D unresolved. V lost 11 bases and J 0 bases, leaving 16 bases between the germline ends. The V gene's germline CDR1 is MDHEN and CDR2 SYDVKM. The CDR3 is 15 amino acids. The CDR3 is CAAVGRFPTNEKLFF. The CDR3 bases are TGTGCCGCCGTCGGGAGGTTTCCAACTAATGAAAAACTGTTTTTT.

This clone was counted only a few times. The J gene is TRBJ2-7, the V gene TRBV29-1; 9 positions agree with TRBD2. Unmatched junction bases numbered 17, after V lost 7 bases and J lost 4 bases. Per germline, CDR1 SQVTM and CDR2 ANQGSEA. The CDR3 sequence is 16 residues long. The CDR3 nucleotides are TGCAGCGCACTCCTCGTTCGGGCTAGCGGGGAATACGAGCAGTACTTC. Protein sequence: CSALLVRASGEYEQYF.

The V call is TRBV7-3, the J call TRBJ1-1; TRBD1 might be the D (5 bases). CDR1 and CDR2 (germline): SGHTA, FQGTGA. There are 13 residues in the CDR3. V was clipped by 1 base and J by 3 bases, with 6 bases between them. The CDR3: CASSLKGDTEAFF. The CDR3 bases are TGTGCCAGCAGCTTAAAAGGGGACACTGAAGCTTTCTTT.

Notes on this clone: The sample contains more than one DNA sequence encoding this CDR3. DNA of the CDR3: TGTGCCAGCAGCTTCCAGGGCCGGGAGCTGTTTTTT. This codes for CASSFQGRELFF. This rearrangement joins TRBV5-5 to TRBJ2-2; a possible D gene is TRBD1 (5 bases). The V end was cut by 2 bases, the J end by 9 bases, with 8 bases between. This CDR3 is 12 amino acids long. Looked up from germline, CDR1 is SGHKS and CDR2 is YYEKEE (reference sequence).

V is TRBV7-9 and J is TRBJ1-1, with no clear D. The CDR3 is 13 residues long. The V and J ends lost 2 bases and 6 bases respectively, with 10 bases between them. Germline V gene data show CDR1 as SEHNR and CDR2 as FQNEAQ (reference sequence). CDR3 nucleotide sequence: TGTGCCAGCAGCTTACAACTGAGCGCTGAAGCTTTCTTT. Amino acids: CASSLQLSAEAFF.

This chain uses TRBV7-9 with TRBJ1-5; possible D gene TRBD1, 5 bases. The CDR3 covers 16 residues. Trimming took 4 bases from V and 4 from J, leaving 17 bases between them. Germline V gene lookup returns CDR1 SEHNR and CDR2 FQNEAQ (reference sequence). This CDR3 is CASSSRIGAANQPQHF. The CDR3 bases are TGTGCCAGCAGCTCGAGGATAGGGGCGGCGAATCAGCCCCAGCATTTT.

This chain connects TRBV7-9 to TRBJ2-2, with TRBD2 matching 8 bases. After removal of 6 bases from V and 6 bases from J, the junction contained 12 bases not matched to a gene. There are 16 residues in the CDR3. From germline, CDR1 is SEHNR and CDR2 FQNEAQ (reference sequence). CDR3 residues: CASRESRGGPPGELFF. The CDR3 region has the DNA TGTGCCAGCAGAGAGAGTCGCGGGGGGCCCCCCGGGGAGCTGTTTTTT. Complete variable domain (other parts from reference TRBV7-9 and TRBJ2-2): DTGVSQNPRHKITKRGQNVTFRCDPISEHNRLYWYRQTLGQGPEFLTYFQNEAQLEKSRLLSDRFSAERPKGSFSTLEIQRTEQGDSAMYLCASRESRGGPPGELFFGEGSRLTVL.

CDR3 DNA: TGCGCCAGCACCCCAAGGGACAGCGATAACTATGGCTACACCTTC. Its protein is CASTPRDSDNYGYTF. The rearrangement joins TRBV4-3 to TRBJ1-2; the match to TRBD1 covers 7 bases. In germline, CDR1 is LGHNA, CDR2 YSLEER. The trim removed 7 bases at V and 1 base at J, leaving 9 bases unmatched. This CDR3 comprises 15 residues.

The gene calls are TRBV7-9 and TRBJ2-3; D is possibly TRBD1 (5 bases). CDR1 is SEHNR, CDR2 FQNEAQ, per germline (reference sequence). This CDR3 region has 15 residues. Trimming pared 11 bases from V and 4 bases from J, leaving 22 bases between. CDR3 DNA sequence: TGTGCCGCCCACCCGGCCGGCAGGGCCGCAGATACGCAGTATTTT. It translates to CAAHPAGRAADTQYF.

Only a few counts were recorded for this clone. The V call is TRBV9, the J call TRBJ2-7; D is ambiguous. Germline V gene lookup returns CDR1 SGDLS and CDR2 YYNGEE. Deletions cut 0 bases from V and 0 bases from J, with 16 bases between. CDR3 size: 17 residues. CDR3 region: CASSVGLAAASSYEQYF. The DNA for the CDR3 is TGTGCCAGCAGCGTAGGTTTAGCCGCGGCGAGCTCCTACGAGCAGTACTTC. The full variable domain, rest sourced from reference TRBV9 and TRBJ2-7, is DSGVTQTPKHLITATGQRVTLRCSPRSGDLSVYWYQQSLDQGLQFLIQYYNGEERAKGNILERFSAQQFPDLHSELNLSSLELGDSALYFCASSVGLAAASSYEQYFGPGTRLTVT.

V usage is TRBV4-3 and J usage is TRBJ2-7; D possibly corresponds to TRBD2 (5 bases). CDR1 is LGHNA, CDR2 YSLEER, per germline. The CDR3 contains 13 residues. The ends were cut back, 0 bases at V and 5 bases at J, with 8 bases in the middle. For the CDR3, the DNA is TGCGCCAGCAGCCAAGATTCCGGGAACGAGCAGTACTTC. Its translation: CASSQDSGNEQYF.

The chain links TRBV7-8 to TRBJ2-7; D not certain. Trimming removed 1 base at V and 2 bases at J, with 3 bases between. The CDR3 has 12 amino acids. Germline CDR1 SGHVS, CDR2 FQNEAQ. CDR3 nucleotide sequence: TGTGCCAGCAGCTTAGTTACCTACGAGCAGTACTTC. Protein: CASSLVTYEQYF.

This rearrangement joins TRBV27 to TRBJ2-7, with TRBD2 matching over 14 bases. Germline trimming cut 6 bases from V and 4 bases from J; bases unmatched to any gene: 5. This CDR3 has 15 residues. The V gene's germline CDR1 is MNHEY and CDR2 SMNVEV (reference sequence). This CDR3 is CASRDRLAGGYEQYF. Written as DNA, the CDR3 is TGTGCCAGCAGGGACCGACTAGCGGGAGGGTACGAGCAGTACTTC.

This clone was counted once. The V and J genes are TRBV4-3 and TRBJ2-1, with TRBD2 as a possible D gene (7 bases). The germline V gene has CDR1 LGHNA and CDR2 YSLEER. Trimming shortened V by 0 bases and J by 5 bases, and 11 bases separated the two germline ends. The CDR3 is 15 residues long. The CDR3 coding sequence is TGCGCCAGCAGCCAAGATCCGCGGGGGCACAATGAGCAGTTCTTC. Residues: CASSQDPRGHNEQFF.

V is TRBV5-1 and J is TRBJ1-1; D gene uncertain. With 3 bases removed from V and 6 bases from J, the gap between germline ends came to 21 bases. CDR1 is SGHRS, CDR2 YFSETQ, per germline. The CDR3 runs to 16 residues. CDR3 region: CASSSLSNNLDSEAFF. The CDR3 coding sequence is TGCGCCAGCAGCTCCCTCTCTAATAACCTGGACTCTGAAGCTTTCTTT.

This chain links TRBV19 with TRBJ1-5; perhaps TRBD1 as D (5 bases). V shed 6 bases and J shed 2 bases, with 26 bases lying between them. From germline, CDR1 is LNHDA and CDR2 SQIVND (reference sequence). This CDR3 is 19 amino acids long. The CDR3 here is CASSVGGDAFPDGNQPQHF. The CDR3, as DNA: TGTGCCAGTAGCGTAGGCGGGGACGCCTTCCCGGACGGCAATCAGCCCCAGCATTTT.

The rearrangement links TRBV2 to TRBJ2-7; D gene unclear. The germline V gene has CDR1 SNHLY and CDR2 FYNNEI. This CDR3 comprises 13 residues. V was shortened by 6 bases and J by 2 bases, with 11 bases between the two germline ends. Here the CDR3 reads CASSAALAYEQYF. Written as DNA, the CDR3 is TGTGCCAGCAGCGCAGCGTTAGCCTACGAGCAGTACTTC.